The sequence of this T cell receptor (beta chain) was determined in a study of T cell repertoires in cytomegalovirus infection. Study information: Both a matching HLA type and CMV infection were indicated by public TCR beta signatures. Overall study results and limits: The ex vivo response was dominated by HLA-C-restricted CMV-specific TCR beta clonotypes. Identification of carriers of CMV plus the relevant HLA was achieved through cumulative public TCR beta family frequency.

MiXCR, applied by TCRdb to the reads, yields one record per CDR3 protein. Among 250,000 to 300,000 distinct CDR3 sequences listed, around 9% were seen once. This clonotype was seen ten or more times. Its antigen is unidentified. Losses at the gene ends were 1 base for V and 5 bases for J; bases not matched to a gene: 9. Germline V lookup: CDR1 SGHTA, CDR2 FQGNSA. This CDR3 has 17 amino acids. Specimen: PBMCs. V and J are TRBV7-2 and TRBJ1-5, with TRBD1 matching over 9 bases. The sequence was obtained from a human donor in good health (CMV status not recorded). Some clones in this sample may be carry-over from other donors' samples. In nucleotides, the CDR3 is TGTGCCAGCAGCTTAGGGGGGACAGGGAGCGGCGATCAGCCCCAGCATTTT. Translating gives CASSLGGTGSGDQPQHF.